This TCR beta chain originates from a study of control samples from healthy donors and cancer patients. Clones were sequenced by immunoSEQ multiplex PCR, and TCRdb holds only the in-frame ones, with some missing. The repertoire holds over 85,000 clones, with less than 85% as singletons. CDR1 is SGHTA, CDR2 FQGNSA, per germline. The CDR3 sequence is 15 residues long. Trimming took 0 bases from V and 0 from J, leaving 9 bases between them. The chain employs TRBV7-2 and TRBJ2-7; D gene ambiguous. The sequence derives from a man in his sixties or seventies with lung cancer. Sample: PBMCs. The chain's CDR3 is CASSLAPGRSYEQYF. The CDR3 DNA reads as TGTGCCAGCAGCTTAGCTCCCGGCCGCTCCTACGAGCAGTACTTC.